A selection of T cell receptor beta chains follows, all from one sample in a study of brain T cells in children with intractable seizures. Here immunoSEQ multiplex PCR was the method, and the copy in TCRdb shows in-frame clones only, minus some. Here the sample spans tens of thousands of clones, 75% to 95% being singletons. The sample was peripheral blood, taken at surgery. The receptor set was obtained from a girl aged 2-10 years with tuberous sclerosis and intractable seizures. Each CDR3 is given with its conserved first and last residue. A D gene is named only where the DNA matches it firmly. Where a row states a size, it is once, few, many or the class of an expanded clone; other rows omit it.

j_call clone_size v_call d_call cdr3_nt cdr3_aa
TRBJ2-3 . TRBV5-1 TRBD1 TGCGCCAGCAGCTTGAGGGGGCATGGCACAGATACGCAGTATTTT CASSLRGHGTDTQYF
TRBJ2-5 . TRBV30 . TGTGCCTGGAGTAAAGGGGACCAAGAGACCCAGTACTTC CAWSKGDQETQYF
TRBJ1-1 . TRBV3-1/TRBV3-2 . TGTGCCAGCAGCCAGCACCCACAGCTCGGTCCGGAAGCTTTCTTT CASSQHPQLGPEAFF
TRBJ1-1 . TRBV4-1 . TGCGCCAGCAGCCAAGATCGTACGGATCGGCTCTGGAGAGCTTTCTTT CASSQDRTDRLWRAFF
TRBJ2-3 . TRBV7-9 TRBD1 TGTGCCAGCAGCCCAAGGGGACAGGGGCCGGGAGGTAGCACAGATACGCAGTATTTT CASSPRGQGPGGSTDTQYF
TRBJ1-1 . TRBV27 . TGTGCCAGCAGTTATTTCCTGAACACTGAAGCTTTCTTT CASSYFLNTEAFF
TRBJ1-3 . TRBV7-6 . TGTGCCAGCAGCTTATCAACAGGCCCTTCTGGAAACACCATATATTTT CASSLSTGPSGNTIYF
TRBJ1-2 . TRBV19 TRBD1 TGTGCCAGTGGGACAGGGCCACACTATGGCTACACCTTC CASGTGPHYGYTF
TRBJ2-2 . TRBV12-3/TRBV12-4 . TGTGCCAGCAGTTTCGGAGGCACCGGGGAGCTGTTTTTT CASSFGGTGELFF
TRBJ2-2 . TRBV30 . TGTGCCTGGAGCAGGGGTGCCGGGGAGCTGTTTTTT CAWSRGAGELFF
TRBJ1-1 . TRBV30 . TGTGCCTGGAGTGTACCCGGGATGTCTAAGGGGAGGACTGAAGCTTTCTTT CAWSVPGMSKGRTEAFF
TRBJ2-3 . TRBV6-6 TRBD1 TGTGCCAGCAGTCCCGGGACAGGGTTACTGGACACAGATACGCAGTATTTT CASSPGTGLLDTDTQYF
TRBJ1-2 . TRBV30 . TGTGCCTGGAACCACGGGGATAACTATGGCTACACCTTC CAWNHGDNYGYTF
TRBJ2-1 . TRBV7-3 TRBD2 TGTGCCAGCAGCTTAGCGGGGGGCTTTTATGAGCAGTTCTTC CASSLAGGFYEQFF
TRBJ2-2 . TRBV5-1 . TGCGCCAGCAGCTGGATGACCGGGGAGCTGTTTTTT CASSWMTGELFF
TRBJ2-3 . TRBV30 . TGTGCCTGGAGTGAGGTCTGGGGGCTTACAGATACGCAGTATTTT CAWSEVWGLTDTQYF
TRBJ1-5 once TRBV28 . TGTGCCACCCTCAACCAGGGGAATAGCAATCAGCCCCAGCATTTT CATLNQGNSNQPQHF
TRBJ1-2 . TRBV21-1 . TGTGCCAGCAGCTATCACAGTTCAGGATATGGCTACACCTTC CASSYHSSGYGYTF
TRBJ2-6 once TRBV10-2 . TGCGCCAGCAGTGAGCGTTATGGGGCTGGGGCCAACGTCCTGACTTTC CASSERYGAGANVLTF
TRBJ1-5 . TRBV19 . TGTGCCAGTAGTACTAACAACTATAGCAATCAGCCCCAGCATTTT CASSTNNYSNQPQHF
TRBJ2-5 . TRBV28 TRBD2 TGTGCCAGCAGTTTGGGCGGGGGTTCCGGAGAGACCCAGTACTTC CASSLGGGSGETQYF
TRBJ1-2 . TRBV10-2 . TGCGCCAGCAGTGTGATGACAGGAGGAAGCTACACCTTC CASSVMTGGSYTF
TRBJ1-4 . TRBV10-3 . TGTGCCATCAGTGAGTCAGAGGGAAAACTGTTTTTT CAISESEGKLFF
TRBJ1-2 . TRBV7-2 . TGTGCCAGCAGCTTTACGGGAGGAGGGAATGGCTACACCTTC CASSFTGGGNGYTF
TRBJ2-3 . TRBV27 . TGTGCCAGCAGGCGGGGCCGGACAGATACGCAGTATTTT CASRRGRTDTQYF
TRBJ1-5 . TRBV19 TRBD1 TGTGCCAGCTCCACACAGGGGATGAGCAATCAGCCCCAGCATTTT CASSTQGMSNQPQHF
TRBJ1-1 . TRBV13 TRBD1 TGTGCCAGCAGCTCTGGGGTGGGGGGACAGGGGGCAGACACTGAAGCTTTCTTT CASSSGVGGQGADTEAFF